These 9 T cell receptor beta chains originate from one sample sequenced in a study of T cell responses to AZD1222 COVID-19 vaccine. The repertoire was sequenced with immunoSEQ multiplex PCR; TCRdb's copy has only in-frame clones and lacks some. The profile covers 150,000 or so clones, with about 89% appearing a single time and about 9% taken by the ten largest. This specimen was peripheral blood, taken 28 days after the second AZD1222 dose. The origin of the receptors is an adult who received the AZD1222 COVID-19 vaccine.

The rearrangement joins TRBV28 to TRBJ2-3; perhaps TRBD1 as D (5 bases). With 7 bases removed from V and 3 bases from J, the gap between germline ends came to 17 bases. CDR1 is MDHEN and CDR2 is SYDVKM in the germline V gene. The length of the CDR3 is 15 residues. The CDR3 DNA sequence: TGTGCCAGCAACCGTCAGGGTAGGAGAACAGATACGCAGTATTTT. Its protein product is CASNRQGRRTDTQYF.

The chain links TRBV9 to TRBJ2-7; TRBD2 matches at 11 bases. CDR1 is SGDLS, CDR2 YYNGEE, per germline. The CDR3 has 14 residues. V was pared by 4 bases and J by 3 bases, with 3 bases of the junction left unmatched. DNA for the CDR3: TGTGCCAGCAGCTCGGGACTAGCGGTCTACGAGCAGTACTTC. Translating it yields CASSSGLAVYEQYF. Supplemented by reference TRBV9 and TRBJ2-7, the full variable domain reads DSGVTQTPKHLITATGQRVTLRCSPRSGDLSVYWYQQSLDQGLQFLIQYYNGEERAKGNILERFSAQQFPDLHSELNLSSLELGDSALYFCASSSGLAVYEQYFGPGTRLTVT.

The V and J genes are TRBV28 and TRBJ2-7; the match to TRBD2 covers 7 bases. Germline V gene sequence: CDR1 MDHEN, CDR2 SYDVKM. With V trimmed by 4 bases and J by 3 bases, 6 bases remained unmatched. The CDR3 contains 14 residues. CDR3 DNA sequence: TGTGCCAGCAGTTCTAGCGGACTTTTCTACGAGCAGTACTTC. Protein sequence: CASSSSGLFYEQYF.

This clone was counted only a few times. The genes are TRBV27 and TRBJ2-5; either TRBD1 or TRBD2 may supply D (6 bases each). The CDR3 is made up of 16 amino acids. Trimming shortened V by 2 bases and J by 5 bases, and 18 bases separated the two germline ends. Germline CDR1 MNHEY, CDR2 SMNVEV (reference sequence). The CDR3 here is CASSLGGWGAAETQYF. The DNA of the CDR3 is TGTGCCAGCAGTTTAGGGGGCTGGGGGGCCGCGGAGACCCAGTACTTC.

The chain is built from TRBV6-2 or TRBV6-3 and TRBJ2-1; a weak D match, TRBD2 (5 bases). CDR1 and CDR2 from the germline V gene are MNHEY and SVGEGT. The CDR3 sequence is 13 residues long. V shed 4 bases and J shed 8 bases, with 12 bases lying between them. CDR3 DNA sequence: TGTGCCAGCAGTTGGACTCATAGCGATGAGCAGTTCTTC. It encodes CASSWTHSDEQFF.

The DNA of the CDR3 is TGTGCCAGCAGCTCCCCGGGTCCCTATGGCTACGAGCAGTACTTC. As protein: CASSSPGPYGYEQYF. This chain joins TRBV28 and TRBJ2-7, with D uncertain. V lost 6 bases and J lost 3, with 18 bases in between. The CDR3 consists of 15 residues. In germline, CDR1 is MDHEN, CDR2 SYDVKM.

The genes are TRBV28 and TRBJ2-7; D uncertain. Trimming took 10 bases from V and 4 from J, leaving 14 bases between them. This CDR3 is built from 12 residues. The germline CDR1 and CDR2 sequences are MDHEN and SYDVKM. The CDR3 DNA follows: TGTGCCACCAAGGGCAGGTTATACGAGCAGTACTTC. Its protein is CATKGRLYEQYF.

The CDR3 reads CAIPFGGTCPNEQFF. CDR3 in DNA: TGCGCCATCCCATTCGGAGGGACTTGCCCGAATGAGCAGTTCTTC. The chain recombines TRBV4-3 with TRBJ2-1; D is possibly TRBD2 (6 bases). Germline CDR1 reads LGHNA; CDR2 reads YSLEER. Trimming left V 10 bases short and J 7 bases short, with 23 bases between. This CDR3 contains 15 residues.

The CDR3 protein is CASSQEFEDSGNTIYF. The DNA for the CDR3 is TGTGCCAGCAGCCAAGAGTTCGAGGACTCTGGAAACACCATATATTTT. The chain couples TRBV3-1 (or the pseudogene TRBV3-2) to TRBJ1-3; D not resolved. The CDR3 consists of 16 residues. In germline, CDR1 is LGHDT, CDR2 YNNKEL (reference sequence). V lost 0 bases and J lost 0, with 9 bases in between.